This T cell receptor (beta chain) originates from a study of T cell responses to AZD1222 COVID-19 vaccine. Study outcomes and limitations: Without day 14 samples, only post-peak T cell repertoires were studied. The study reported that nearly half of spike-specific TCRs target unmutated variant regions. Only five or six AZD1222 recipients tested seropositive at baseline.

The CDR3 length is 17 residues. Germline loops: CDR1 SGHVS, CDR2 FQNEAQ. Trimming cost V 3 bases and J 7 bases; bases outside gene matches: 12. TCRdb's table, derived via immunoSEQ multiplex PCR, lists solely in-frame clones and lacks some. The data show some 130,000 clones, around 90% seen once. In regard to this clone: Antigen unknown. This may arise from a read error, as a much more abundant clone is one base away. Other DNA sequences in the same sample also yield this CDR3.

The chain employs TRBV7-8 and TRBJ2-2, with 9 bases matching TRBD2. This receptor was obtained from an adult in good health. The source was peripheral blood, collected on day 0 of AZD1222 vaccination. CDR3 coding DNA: TGTGCCAGCAGCTTCGGCGGCGGGGGGGCCCGCGGCGGGGAGCTGTTTTTT. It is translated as CASSFGGGGARGGELFF.